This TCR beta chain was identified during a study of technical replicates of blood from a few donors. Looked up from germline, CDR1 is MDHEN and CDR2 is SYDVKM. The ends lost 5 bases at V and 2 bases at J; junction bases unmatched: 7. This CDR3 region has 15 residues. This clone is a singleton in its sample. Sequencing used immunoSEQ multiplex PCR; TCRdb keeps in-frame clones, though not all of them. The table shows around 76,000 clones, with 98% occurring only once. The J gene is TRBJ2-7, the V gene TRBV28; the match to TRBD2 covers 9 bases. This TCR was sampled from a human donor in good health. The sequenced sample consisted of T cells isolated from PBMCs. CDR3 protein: CASSPQGLAPYEQYF. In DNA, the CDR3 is TGTGCCAGCAGTCCACAGGGACTAGCCCCCTACGAGCAGTACTTC.